Listed below are T cell receptor beta chains from one sample, sequenced in a study of cytomegalovirus exposure and HLA in healthy donors. Some clones are missing from TCRdb's copy, which holds only in-frame ones; the method was immunoSEQ multiplex PCR. The table shows around 200,000 clones, with over 60% occurring only once. The sequenced material came from PBMCs. The receptor set was obtained from a male donor in good health and CMV-seronegative. CDR3s include the opening cysteine and the closing phenylalanine or tryptophan. A D gene is named only where the DNA matches it firmly. Clone sizes are given selectively: once, few, many, or a class where the clone is expanded.

d_call,j_call,clone_size,v_call,cdr3_nt,cdr3_aa
.,TRBJ2-7,few,TRBV7-6,TGTGCCAGCAGCCCGGACACTTTTTTATACTACGAGCAGTACTTC,CASSPDTFLYYEQYF
.,TRBJ2-1,.,TRBV7-3,TGTGCCAGCAGCTATCCGGGGGTGATCTACAATGAGCAGTTCTTC,CASSYPGVIYNEQFF
TRBD1,TRBJ2-7,.,TRBV27,TGTGCCAGCAGTCACCGGGACAGGGGGCACGAGCAGTACTTC,CASSHRDRGHEQYF
.,TRBJ2-7,.,TRBV28,TGTGCCAGCAGTTTTACAGGGACGGCCTACGAGCAGTACTTC,CASSFTGTAYEQYF
TRBD1,TRBJ2-1,.,TRBV5-4,TGTGCCAGCAGCATCCCTCAGGGGGCTAATGAGCAGTTCTTC,CASSIPQGANEQFF
TRBD1,TRBJ1-6,.,TRBV27,TGTGCCAGCAGTCCGGGACAGGGGGTTAATTCACCCCTCCACTTT,CASSPGQGVNSPLHF
.,TRBJ1-1,.,TRBV27,TGTGCCAGCAGTTTAAGGGCGGCGAACAGGGCGGGCACTGAAGCTTTCTTT,CASSLRAANRAGTEAFF
.,TRBJ1-1,few,TRBV27,TGTGCCAGCAGTTCGGACGGGGGTGAAGCTTTCTTT,CASSSDGGEAFF
.,TRBJ1-1,.,TRBV5-1,TGCGCCAGCAGCTTGGAAGGGGCCATCGCGTACACTGAAGCTTTCTTT,CASSLEGAIAYTEAFF
.,TRBJ1-3,.,TRBV12-5,TGTGCTAGTGGTTTCGGGGGGGGACAAGACTCTGGAAACACCATATATTTT,CASGFGGGQDSGNTIYF
.,TRBJ1-6,.,TRBV2,TGTGCCAGCAGTGTAGATTCACCCCTCCACTTT,CASSVDSPLHF